The 14 T cell receptor beta chains presented below share a single source sample, sequenced in a study of long-term antiretroviral therapy in people with HIV. immunoSEQ v3.0 was run at survey level. Libraries were prepared by immunoSEQ multiplex PCR; TCRdb keeps only in-frame clonotypes and omits some of them. Of around 20,000 clones listed, almost 85% are singletons. The sample in question was unsorted PBMCs, obtained 0.5 years after starting antiretroviral therapy. These TCRs come from a man aged 18 to 29 with HIV.

The chain recombines TRBV7-3 with TRBJ1-2; D gene ambiguous. This CDR3 has 15 amino acids. The germline V gene has CDR1 SGHTA and CDR2 FQGTGA. V lost 2 bases to trimming and J lost 8 bases, with 18 bases between them. The DNA of the CDR3 is TGTGCCAGCAGCTTACAGCCCCCCAATTTCGTAGGCTACACCTTC. Its protein product is CASSLQPPNFVGYTF.

The genes are TRBV18 and TRBJ1-2, with TRBD1 matching 11 bases. Germline loops: CDR1 KGHSH, CDR2 LQKENI. There are 16 residues in the CDR3. The V segment lost 1 base and the J segment 6 bases; nucleotides outside the gene matches: 7. DNA for the CDR3: TGTGCCAGCTCACCACTGGGACAGGGGGATACGGATGGCTACACCTTC. This gives the protein CASSPLGQGDTDGYTF.

J is TRBJ2-7 and V is TRBV5-4; TRBD2 matches at 12 bases. V trimming: 1 base; J trimming: 3 bases; junction bases outside the gene matches: 5. Germline CDR1 and CDR2: SGHNT and YYREEE (reference sequence). The CDR3 loop spans 16 amino acids. Here the CDR3 reads CASSLTGLAGNYEQYF. CDR3 coding DNA: TGTGCCAGCAGCTTGACAGGACTAGCGGGGAACTACGAGCAGTACTTC. The full variable domain, completed using reference TRBV5-4 and TRBJ2-7, is ETGVTQSPTHLIKTRGQQVTLRCSSQSGHNTVSWYQQALGQGPQFIFQYYREEENGRGNFPPRFSGLQFPNYSSELNVNALELDDSALYLCASSLTGLAGNYEQYFGPGTRLTVT.

V and J are TRBV29-1 and TRBJ1-5; 10 nucleotides agree with TRBD1. The CDR3 contains 18 residues. The V gene end was trimmed by 7 bases and the J gene end by 1 base; junction bases not matched to a gene: 16. The germline CDR1 and CDR2 sequences are SQVTM and ANQGSEA. Here the CDR3 DNA reads TGCAGCGAATACGGGACAGGGGTGGCTACGGGAAGCAATCAGCCCCAGCATTTT. As protein: CSEYGTGVATGSNQPQHF. Full variable domain (missing parts from reference TRBV29-1 and TRBJ1-5): SAVISQKPSRDICQRGTSLTIQCQVDSQVTMMFWYRQQPGQSLTLIATANQGSEATYESGFVIDKFPISRPNLTFSTLTVSNMSPEDSSIYLCSEYGTGVATGSNQPQHFGDGTRLSIL.

The chain links TRBV5-1 to TRBJ1-2; D is ambiguous. The germline V gene encodes CDR1 SGHRS and CDR2 YFSETQ. There are 15 residues in the CDR3. V dropped 4 bases and J dropped 0 bases, with 13 bases sitting between them. The CDR3: CASSMNGEPNYGYTF. The CDR3 DNA follows: TGCGCCAGCAGCATGAACGGAGAACCTAACTATGGCTACACCTTC.

This clone was counted between two and nine times. The chain joins TRBV7-9 to TRBJ1-2, with 7 bases that match TRBD1. This CDR3 region has 14 residues. From germline, CDR1 is SEHNR and CDR2 FQNEAQ (reference sequence). J lost 4 bases, V lost 2 bases, and 4 bases had no gene match. CDR3 residues: CASSLTGTAYGYTF. CDR3 DNA sequence: TGTGCCAGCAGCTTAACCGGGACAGCCTATGGCTACACCTTC. Supplemented by reference TRBV7-9 and TRBJ1-2, the full variable domain reads DTGVSQNPRHKITKRGQNVTFRCDPISEHNRLYWYRQTLGQGPEFLTYFQNEAQLEKSRLLSDRFSAERPKGSFSTLEIQRTEQGDSAMYLCASSLTGTAYGYTFGSGTRLTVV.

The chain couples TRBV19 to TRBJ1-1; tentatively, D is TRBD1 (5 bases). Looked up from germline, CDR1 is LNHDA and CDR2 is SQIVND (reference sequence). V was shortened by 3 bases and J by 7 bases, with 15 bases between the two germline ends. This CDR3 region has 14 residues. The CDR3 bases are TGTGCCAGTAGTATCGCAGGGCTATTGGGTGAAGCTTTCTTT. It translates to CASSIAGLLGEAFF.

This rearrangement joins TRBV6-6 to TRBJ2-7, with TRBD2 matching 9 bases. Germline CDR1 and CDR2: MNHNY and SVGAGI (reference sequence). Trimming removed 10 bases from V and 2 bases from J; junction bases left unmatched: 6. There are 13 residues in the CDR3. The CDR3 region has the DNA TGTGCCATTAGACTAGCGGAGACCTACGAGCAGTACTTC. Its protein is CAIRLAETYEQYF.

The chain joins TRBV9 to TRBJ1-2; 9 nucleotides line up with TRBD1. V was clipped by 7 bases and J by 0 bases; unmatched bases: 7. Germline loops: CDR1 SGDLS, CDR2 YYNGEE. The CDR3 runs to 15 residues. The CDR3 reads CASSRTGEANYGYTF. CDR3 coding DNA: TGTGCCAGCTCCCGGACAGGGGAAGCTAACTATGGCTACACCTTC.

In this sample, this clone turned up once. This chain links TRBV11-3 with TRBJ2-7, with D possibly being TRBD1 (6 bases). The CDR3 length is 12 residues. The V end was cut by 0 bases, the J end by 10 bases, with 10 bases between. CDR1 is SGHNT and CDR2 is YENEEA in the germline V gene. CDR3 sequence reads: CASSLDGQIQYF. In DNA, the CDR3 is TGTGCCAGCAGCTTAGATGGACAGATACAGTACTTC. The variable domain in full, with the rest retrieved from reference TRBV11-3 and TRBJ2-7, is EAGVVQSPRYKIIEKKQPVAFWCNPISGHNTLYWYLQNLGQGPELLIRYENEEAVDDSQLPKDRFSAERLKGVDSTLKIQPAELGDSAVYLCASSLDGQIQYFGPGTRLTVT.

This clone was found a few times. CDR3 nucleotide sequence: TGTGCCAGCAGCTTGGCGGACGCCTACGAGCAGTACTTC. Its translation is CASSLADAYEQYF. The rearrangement links TRBV5-8 to TRBJ2-7, with D unresolved. In germline, CDR1 is SGHTS, CDR2 YDEGEE. V dropped 0 bases and J dropped 2 bases, with 6 bases sitting between them. This CDR3 has 13 amino acids. Full variable domain (outside the CDR3, taken from reference TRBV5-8 and TRBJ2-7): EAGVTQSPTHLIKTRGQQATLRCSPISGHTSVYWYQQALGLGLQFLLWYDEGEERNRGNFPPRFSGRQFPNYSSELNVNALELEDSALYLCASSLADAYEQYFGPGTRLTVT.

CDR3 nucleotide sequence: TGTGCCAGCAGTTTCGACAGGGGATACACTGAAGCTTTCTTT. Its translation is CASSFDRGYTEAFF. The gene calls are TRBV5-4 and TRBJ1-1, with TRBD1 matching 8 bases. The CDR3 covers 14 residues. Trimming removed 5 bases from V and 3 bases from J; junction bases left unmatched: 6. Germline V CDR1 and CDR2: SGHNT, YYREEE (reference sequence).

The chain recombines TRBV28 with TRBJ1-1, with a tentative D call TRBD1 (5 bases). The CDR3 sequence is 14 residues long. V was cut by 6 bases and J by 1 base, with 12 bases left in between. The germline gives CDR1 MDHEN, CDR2 SYDVKM. This chain's CDR3 is CASSKIDRNTEAFF. In nucleotides, the CDR3 is TGTGCCAGCAGCAAGATCGACAGGAACACTGAAGCTTTCTTT.

The chain has TRBV9 and TRBJ2-2, with TRBD2 identical over 11 bases. Trimming cost V 2 bases and J 5 bases; bases outside gene matches: 11. Germline V gene sequence: CDR1 SGDLS, CDR2 YYNGEE. The CDR3 length is 18 residues. The CDR3 bases are TGTGCCAGCAGCGTTTCTAGCGGGGGGAGATGGGGAACCGGGGAGCTGTTTTTT. Translated: CASSVSSGGRWGTGELFF.